These 10 T cell receptor beta chains were sequenced from one sample in a study of vaccination and CD4 T cells after COVID-19. Noted treatment: approximately nine-day PBMC culture with coronavirus spike peptide pools or control peptides (ViraFEST assay). Their antigen targets remain unknown. With the Oncomine TCR Beta short-read assay, DNA from cultured CD4+ T cells was sequenced. In TCRdb, the PCR reads were re-called with MiXCR into one record per CDR3 protein. The table shows some 7,000 distinct CDR3 sequences, with 25% occurring only once. This specimen consisted of CD4+ T cells from blood, cultured in vitro, obtained after SARS-CoV-2 vaccination. The source is a human donor who had recovered from COVID-19.

In its sample, this clonotype was seen a few times. The V call is TRBV2, the J call TRBJ2-7; D possibly corresponds to TRBD1 (6 bases). The CDR3 loop spans 14 amino acids. V lost 6 bases and J lost 3, with 15 bases in between. The germline V gene has CDR1 SNHLY and CDR2 FYNNEI. CDR3 nucleotide sequence: TGTGCCAGCAGATCCAACAGGGACCGCTACGAGCAGTACTTC. Amino acids: CASRSNRDRYEQYF.

This clonotype is labeled as medium-sized (0.01 to 0.1%). The CDR3 nucleotides are TGTGCCAGCAGTGAGGGTGGAAGCACAGATACGCAGTATTTT. This codes for CASSEGGSTDTQYF. The rearrangement joins TRBV25-1 to TRBJ2-3; D not resolved. The germline CDR1 and CDR2 sequences are MGHDK and SYGVNS. This CDR3 contains 14 residues. V was pared by 3 bases and J by 0 bases, with 7 bases between.

The chain couples TRBV11-3 to TRBJ2-5; perhaps TRBD1 as D (6 bases). The V gene's germline CDR1 is SGHNT and CDR2 YENEEA. The CDR3 length is 15 residues. Between the trimmed V and J ends, which lost 1 base and 2 bases, there was a span of 11 bases. The CDR3 DNA sequence: TGTGCCAGCAGCTTAGGGGCAGGGGCTCAAGAGACCCAGTACTTC. Protein product: CASSLGAGAQETQYF.

This clonotype is termed medium-sized. The genes are TRBV10-3 and TRBJ2-7, with D tentatively TRBD1 (5 bases). V was cut by 8 bases and J by 3 bases, with 14 bases left in between. This CDR3 comprises 13 residues. The germline V gene has CDR1 ENHRY and CDR2 SYGVKD. The DNA for the CDR3 is TGTGCCATCGGTCACAGTAGGGGCTACGAGCAGTACTTC. It is translated as CAIGHSRGYEQYF.

This clonotype was counted only a few times. The gene calls are TRBV20-1 and TRBJ2-3, with 11 bases identical to TRBD2. V gave up 3 bases and J gave up 0 bases; unmatched junction bases: 5. Germline V gene sequence: CDR1 DFQATT, CDR2 SNEGSKA (reference sequence). The CDR3 covers 16 residues. CDR3 amino acids: CSARGLAERSTDTQYF. As DNA, the CDR3 is TGCAGTGCTAGGGGACTAGCGGAAAGGAGCACAGATACGCAGTATTTT.

The table lists this clonotype with a few counts. The V and J genes are TRBV20-1 and TRBJ2-5, with D maybe TRBD2 (5 bases). Trimming stripped 2 bases from V and 1 base from J, with 14 bases between. Germline V gene data show CDR1 as DFQATT and CDR2 as SNEGSKA (reference sequence). This CDR3 is 15 amino acids long. CDR3 residues: CSARIPGSGQETQYF. CDR3 in DNA: TGCAGTGCTAGAATTCCGGGGTCGGGCCAAGAGACCCAGTACTTC.

This clonotype is judged medium-sized. The genes are TRBV6-1 and TRBJ2-5; a weak D match, TRBD2 (5 bases). CDR1 is MNHNS and CDR2 is SASEGT in the germline V gene. Trimming took off 2 bases at V and 3 bases at J, with 16 bases between the two ends. The CDR3 is 16 residues long. The chain's CDR3 is CASSEKVLVGEETQYF. CDR3 nucleotide sequence: TGTGCCAGCAGTGAAAAGGTTCTTGTCGGGGAAGAGACCCAGTACTTC.

This clonotype is medium-sized. The chain carries TRBV7-2 and TRBJ2-5; possible D gene TRBD1, 6 bases. V was shortened by 2 bases and J by 3 bases, with 7 bases between the two germline ends. CDR3 size: 13 residues. From germline, CDR1 is SGHTA and CDR2 FQGNSA. The CDR3 loop is CASSLNREETQYF. As DNA, the CDR3 is TGTGCCAGCAGCTTAAACAGGGAAGAGACCCAGTACTTC.

The J gene is TRBJ2-7, the V gene TRBV4-3; tentative D call: TRBD2 (5 bases). There are 13 residues in the CDR3. Germline V lookup: CDR1 LGHNA, CDR2 YSLEER. Trimming took 5 bases from V and 6 from J, leaving 14 bases between them. CDR3 sequence: CASSEKPGGEQYF. CDR3 in DNA: TGCGCCAGCAGCGAAAAACCCGGAGGCGAGCAGTACTTC.

This clonotype was observed a handful of times. The gene calls are TRBV10-3 and TRBJ1-1; possible D gene TRBD1, 6 bases. The CDR3 contains 14 residues. From germline, CDR1 is ENHRY and CDR2 SYGVKD. V gave up 7 bases and J gave up 1 base, with 13 bases separating them. DNA of the CDR3: TGTGCCATCAAAGGTGCCAGGGGGAACACTGAAGCTTTCTTT. This encodes CAIKGARGNTEAFF.